This T cell receptor (beta chain) is from a study of blood T cell repertoires in COVID-19. Whole-study context: Samples of COVID-19 (acute and convalescent) were obtained from the United States, Italy and Spain. The analysed material was cDNA or gDNA that came from T cells, B-cell-depleted T cells, or PBMCs.

Per the original data handling: Estimation of nucleated cell counts was performed using reference gene primer amplification. Assay: immunoSEQ multiplex PCR; the TCRdb copy retains only in-frame clones and omits some. V and J calls and clone size are as listed in that table; D and trimming were resolved from the DNA. The sample yields 90,000 to 100,000 clones, around 86% seen once. This clone was detected only a few times. CDR1 is SEHNR, CDR2 FQNEAQ, per germline (reference sequence). Between the trimmed V and J ends, which lost 8 bases and 0 bases, there was a span of 13 bases. CDR3 length: 14 amino acids.

J is TRBJ2-5 and V is TRBV7-9; D perhaps matches TRBD2 (7 bases). This clonotype was sampled from a man aged 45-65 years with acute or convalescent COVID-19. What was sequenced was peripheral blood. In DNA, the CDR3 is TGTGCCAGCGTGGGAGGGGGGCACCAAGAGACCCAGTACTTC. It translates to CASVGGGHQETQYF.